Following are 15 T cell receptor beta chains from one sample sequenced in a study of T cells in localized non-small cell lung cancer. The assay was immunoSEQ multiplex PCR, and TCRdb's table has in-frame clones only and misses some. The sample lists about a thousand clones; 25% to 30% were seen once. Sequences were derived from normal lung tissue next to the tumor, sampled before any cancer treatment. These receptors originate from a woman between 35 and 70 years old with stage III lung adenocarcinoma.

This clone has more than one count but fewer than ten. This chain links TRBV6-8 with TRBJ1-2, with 11 bases fitting TRBD1. The germline gives CDR1 MNHGY, CDR2 SAAAGT. There are 13 residues in the CDR3. V gave up 6 bases and J gave up 7 bases; unmatched junction bases: 4. Here the CDR3 reads CASRWTGGVGYTF. CDR3 nucleotides: TGTGCCAGCAGGTGGACAGGGGGCGTTGGCTACACCTTC.

This clone was picked up a small number of times. This sequence joins TRBV7-7 and TRBJ2-1, with TRBD2 identical over 15 bases. The V segment lost 3 bases and the J segment 8 bases; nucleotides outside the gene matches: 14. Germline CDR1 is SSHAT and CDR2 is FNYEAQ (reference sequence). The CDR3 length is 19 residues. The CDR3 DNA is TGTGCCAGCAGCTTTTTCGGACTAGCGGGAGGGCCGAAGCTCGATGAGCAGTTCTTC. This codes for CASSFFGLAGGPKLDEQFF.

V gene TRBV12-5 combines with J gene TRBJ2-7; D ambiguous. The length of the CDR3 is 11 residues. Per the germline V gene, CDR1 is LGHNT and CDR2 is FRNRAP. The DNA for the CDR3 is TGTGCCAGCACCCCTAGGTACGAGCAGTACTTC. Amino acid sequence: CASTPRYEQYF.

The gene calls are TRBV5-1 and TRBJ1-1, with D unclear. Germline V lookup: CDR1 SGHRS, CDR2 YFSETQ. V dropped 2 bases and J dropped 5 bases, with 13 bases sitting between them. This CDR3 has 14 residues. CDR3 nucleotide sequence: TGCGCCAGCAGCTTTCAGACGGGGAGTACTGAAGCTTTCTTT. Its protein is CASSFQTGSTEAFF.

This clone is medium-sized (0.01 to 0.1%) in the sample. This sequence joins TRBV11-3 and TRBJ2-2; D is undetermined. The V and J ends lost 4 bases and 1 base respectively, with 7 bases between them. Germline V gene sequence: CDR1 SGHNT, CDR2 YENEEA. The CDR3 sequence is 14 residues long. The CDR3 is CASSSRQNTGELFF. CDR3 DNA sequence: TGTGCCAGCAGCTCCCGACAGAACACCGGGGAGCTGTTTTTT.

V and J are TRBV18 and TRBJ1-2; 9 bases fit TRBD1. CDR1 is KGHSH and CDR2 is LQKENI in the germline V gene. J lost 7 bases, V lost 3 bases, and 12 bases had no gene match. The CDR3 contains 16 residues. CDR3 amino acids: CASSPSRTGVEGGYTF. Here the CDR3 DNA reads TGTGCCAGCTCACCCTCCAGGACAGGGGTAGAAGGTGGCTACACCTTC.

V is TRBV14 and J is TRBJ2-7, with TRBD2 matching 7 bases. With 1 base clipped from V and 6 bases from J, the junction kept 6 bases outside the gene matches. The CDR3 extends over 14 amino acids. CDR1 is SGHDN and CDR2 is FVKESK in the germline V gene. In nucleotides, the CDR3 is TGTGCCAGCAGCCAAGTCGCGGGGGTCAGCGAGCAGTACTTC. It codes for CASSQVAGVSEQYF.

V is TRBV18 and J is TRBJ2-3; D call uncertain. CDR3 size: 15 residues. The germline V and J ends were trimmed by 4 bases and 2 bases, with 13 bases remaining between them. Germline V CDR1 and CDR2: KGHSH, LQKENI. In DNA form, the CDR3 reads TGTGCCAGCTCACGGAACCCCAGCAACACAGATACGCAGTATTTT. It yields the protein CASSRNPSNTDTQYF.

This chain joins TRBV15 and TRBJ2-5, with D hard to call. Trimming took off 0 bases at V and 4 bases at J, with 12 bases between the two ends. The CDR3 covers 15 residues. CDR1 is LNHNV, CDR2 YYDKDF, per germline (reference sequence). In DNA form, the CDR3 reads TGTGCCACCAGCAGAGATGTTTACGCGGCAGAGACCCAGTACTTC. Translated: CATSRDVYAAETQYF.

The gene calls are TRBV30 and TRBJ1-2, with no clear D. The V end lost 1 base, the J end lost 3 bases, and 9 bases lay between the germline ends. CDR1 and CDR2 (germline): GTSNPN, SVGIG (reference sequence). The CDR3 sequence is 13 residues long. DNA of the CDR3: TGTGCCTGGAGTGGGGTTTTGGACTATGGCTACACCTTC. It yields the protein CAWSGVLDYGYTF.

The chain employs TRBV12-5 and TRBJ2-3, with D perhaps given as TRBD1 or TRBD2 (5 bases each). V lost 0 bases and J 0 bases, leaving 19 bases between the germline ends. Germline CDR1 LGHNT, CDR2 FRNRAP. This CDR3 comprises 19 residues. As DNA, the CDR3 is TGTGCTAGTGGTTTGGTCCCTGATGGGGGTTTGGTTAGCACAGATACGCAGTATTTT. Residues: CASGLVPDGGLVSTDTQYF.

This chain joins TRBV21-1 and TRBJ2-3; the table gives TRBD2 as D, unverified against the DNA. TRBV21-1 is a pseudogene. This CDR3 is 14 amino acids long. The CDR3 is CASGGRASTDTQYF. The CDR3 DNA reads as TGTGCCAGCGGGGGGAGGGCCAGCACAGATACGCAGTATTTT.

This clone has only a few counts. The chain combines TRBV11-3 with TRBJ1-2; weak D call: TRBD1 (5 bases). Germline CDR1 reads SGHNT; CDR2 reads YENEEA. The CDR3 totals 14 residues. V was cut by 0 bases and J by 2 bases, with 7 bases left in between. CDR3 sequence reads: CASSLDGGNYGYTF. CDR3 coding DNA: TGTGCCAGCAGCTTAGACGGGGGGAACTATGGCTACACCTTC.

This chain links TRBV9 with TRBJ1-1, with D uncertain. Trimming took off 0 bases at V and 8 bases at J, with 14 bases between the two ends. Looked up from germline, CDR1 is SGDLS and CDR2 is YYNGEE. This CDR3 has 14 amino acids. CDR3 sequence: CASSVAWVNSEAFF. CDR3 nucleotides: TGTGCCAGCAGCGTAGCTTGGGTGAATTCGGAAGCTTTCTTT.

This clone appeared a few times. This chain uses TRBV11-3 with TRBJ2-2, with TRBD1 matching over 7 bases. The V gene end was trimmed by 1 base and the J gene end by 2 bases; junction bases not matched to a gene: 7. Germline loops: CDR1 SGHNT, CDR2 YENEEA. The CDR3 is made up of 17 amino acids. This chain's CDR3 is CASSLGGGEINTGELFF. The DNA for the CDR3 is TGTGCCAGCAGCTTAGGAGGGGGCGAAATCAACACCGGGGAGCTGTTTTTT.